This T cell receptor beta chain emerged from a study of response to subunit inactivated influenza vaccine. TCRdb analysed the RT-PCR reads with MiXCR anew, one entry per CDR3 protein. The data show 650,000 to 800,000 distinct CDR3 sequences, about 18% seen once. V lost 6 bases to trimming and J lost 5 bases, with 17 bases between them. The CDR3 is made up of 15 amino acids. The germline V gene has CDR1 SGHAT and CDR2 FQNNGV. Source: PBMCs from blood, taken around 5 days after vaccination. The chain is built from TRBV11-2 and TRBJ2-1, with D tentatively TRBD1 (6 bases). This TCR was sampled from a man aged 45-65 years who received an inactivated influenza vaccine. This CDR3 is CASRKIRDTDNEQFF. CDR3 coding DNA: TGTGCCAGCAGGAAAATCCGGGACACCGACAATGAGCAGTTCTTC. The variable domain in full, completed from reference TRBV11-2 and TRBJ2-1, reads EAGVAQSPRYKIIEKRQSVAFWCNPISGHATLYWYQQILGQGPKLLIQFQNNGVVDDSQLPKDRFSAERLKGVDSTLKIQPAKLEDSAVYLCASRKIRDTDNEQFFGPGTRLTVL.